Reported below is one TCR beta chain. A read error may account for a junction end that differs from germline. The entry originates in a study of cytomegalovirus exposure and HLA in healthy donors. The PCR had 60 Vbeta and 13 Jbeta primers. Assay used: immunoSEQ multiplex PCR; TCRdb lists only in-frame clones, some missing. In the table there are some 140,000 clones, roughly 78% of which are singletons. This TCR was recovered from a man between 35 and 55 years old in good health and CMV-seropositive. Sequenced sample: PBMCs.

The CDR3 sequence is CSSSLGLEVYGYTF. The DNA of the CDR3 is TGTTCCAGCAGCTTAGGTCTTGAGGTCTATGGCTACACCTTC. The chain employs TRBV7-9 and TRBJ1-2; D is ambiguous. CDR3 length: 14 amino acids. Per germline, CDR1 SEHNR and CDR2 FQNEAQ (reference sequence). Drawing the rest from reference TRBV7-9 and TRBJ1-2, the complete variable domain is DTGVSQNPRHKITKRGQNVTFRCDPISEHNRLYWYRQTLGQGPEFLTYFQNEAQLEKSRLLSDRFSAERPKGSFSTLEIQRTEQGDSAMYLCSSSLGLEVYGYTFGSGTRLTVV.